The next 6 T cell receptor beta chains were all read from a single sample in a study of CD8 T cells in Susac syndrome. Random hexamers primed reverse transcription of about 0.45 to 1 ug RNA. TCRdb independently ran MiXCR on the immunoSEQ multiplex PCR reads; one entry per CDR3 protein. The sample yields 150,000 to 200,000 distinct CDR3 sequences, 90% to 95% seen once. Sequenced material: CD4+ T cells from PBMCs. These receptors all come from a human donor with Susac syndrome.

This clonotype was counted once. This sequence joins TRBV27 and TRBJ2-7; D possibly corresponds to TRBD2 (6 bases). CDR1 and CDR2 (germline): MNHEY, SMNVEV (reference sequence). The CDR3 loop spans 14 amino acids. Trimming cost V 5 bases and J 10 bases, with 21 bases left between them. CDR3 coding DNA: TGTGCCAGCAGTCCGGGTGTCTCCACGCGGGGCCAGTACTTC. Translated: CASSPGVSTRGQYF.

The chain has TRBV5-6 and TRBJ2-7, with 8 bases identical to TRBD1. Germline V gene sequence: CDR1 SGHDT, CDR2 YYEEEE. The CDR3 is 14 amino acids. The trim removed 2 bases at V and 3 bases at J, leaving 4 bases unmatched. CDR3: CASSLYRGNYEQYF. CDR3 DNA: TGTGCCAGCAGCTTATACAGGGGGAACTACGAGCAGTACTTC.

J is TRBJ2-7 and V is TRBV27; possible D gene TRBD2, 5 bases. This CDR3 comprises 13 residues. The ends were cut back, 8 bases at V and 4 bases at J, with 15 bases in the middle. The germline gives CDR1 MNHEY, CDR2 SMNVEV (reference sequence). This CDR3 reads CASSHPGSYEQYF. The DNA for the CDR3 is TGTGCCAGCTCCCACCCGGGGTCATACGAGCAGTACTTC.

The rearrangement links TRBV10-3 to TRBJ2-7; 7 nucleotides agree with TRBD2. The V gene's germline CDR1 is ENHRY and CDR2 SYGVKD. CDR3 length equals 17 residues. V lost 2 bases, J lost 2 bases, and 12 bases stayed unmatched. CDR3 sequence (DNA): TGTGCCATCAGTGAGATTGCGGCTAGCGGACTGACCTACGAGCAGTACTTC. It yields the protein CAISEIAASGLTYEQYF.

The chain combines TRBV5-6 with TRBJ2-1; 9 positions agree with TRBD1. The junction had 5 bases not matched to a gene; V was cut back by 2 bases and J by 5 bases. Germline CDR1 reads SGHDT; CDR2 reads YYEEEE. The CDR3 extends over 15 amino acids. The CDR3 DNA reads TGTGCCAGCAGCTTTTGGGACAGGGATAACAATGAGCAGTTCTTC. It yields the protein CASSFWDRDNNEQFF.

The DNA of the CDR3 is TGTGCCAGCAGCGCCCGTCAGGGGGCGAAAGATACGCAGTATTTT. Encoded protein: CASSARQGAKDTQYF. The genes are TRBV9 and TRBJ2-3, with 8 bases matching TRBD1. CDR1 and CDR2 from the germline V gene are SGDLS and YYNGEE. The CDR3 consists of 15 residues. V shed 3 bases, J shed 5 bases, and the junction held 8 bases outside the gene matches. The complete variable domain, with remaining parts taken from reference TRBV9 and TRBJ2-3, reads DSGVTQTPKHLITATGQRVTLRCSPRSGDLSVYWYQQSLDQGLQFLIQYYNGEERAKGNILERFSAQQFPDLHSELNLSSLELGDSALYFCASSARQGAKDTQYFGPGTRLTVL.